Presented here are 10 T cell receptor beta chains from one specimen sequenced in a study of tumor and adjacent non-tumor tissue in lung cancer. TCRbeta libraries were built with three rounds of nested PCR, modified from ARM-PCR. Each CDR3 protein is one row after TCRdb ran MiXCR on the multiplex PCR reads. Among about 75,000 distinct CDR3 sequences, around 77% were seen once, and the ten largest hold roughly 12%. RNA was extracted from bulk tissue without any cell sorting. Sequenced sample: lung tumor tissue. The receptors come from a woman in her forties or fifties with non-small cell lung cancer.

With regard to this clonotype: A read error is likely, as this CDR3 ends without the conserved phenylalanine or tryptophan. The DNA is left out, because the CDR3 cannot be placed on it with certainty; the CDR3 is given as TCRdb lists it. The chain combines TRBV12-3 or TRBV12-4 with TRBJ2-5; the DNA was not compared with TRBD2, the D call given in the table. The CDR3 spans 14 residues, counting both ends. This CDR3 reads CASGHPEGAQTQYS.

By share of the sample, this clonotype is medium-sized. This chain links TRBV29-1 with TRBJ2-7; 7 bases fit TRBD2. The J segment lost 2 bases and the V segment lost 7 bases, leaving 8 bases of the junction unmatched. CDR3 length: 13 residues. Germline loops: CDR1 SQVTM, CDR2 ANQGSEA. CDR3: CSAGGSEPYEQYF. The DNA of the CDR3 is TGCAGCGCCGGGGGGTCCGAACCCTACGAGCAGTACTTC.

The table lists this clonotype with a count of one. The junction departs from the called germline gene at one end, perhaps through a read error. The genes are TRBV11-2 and TRBJ2-1; the D gene is possibly TRBD2 (6 bases). Looked up from germline, CDR1 is SGHAT and CDR2 is FQNNGV. This CDR3 contains 15 residues. The CDR3 is CARSFRTGEQVEQFF. The DNA for the CDR3 is TGTGCCAGAAGCTTCAGAACGGGAGAACAAGTTGAGCAGTTCTTC.

For this clonotype: Because it lacks the conserved phenylalanine or tryptophan at the end, this CDR3 is likely a read error. It is unclear where the CDR3 begins or ends on the DNA, so no DNA is shown, and the CDR3 is as TCRdb lists it. This chain uses TRBV6-5 with TRBJ2-7; the D call TRBD2 from the table was never checked on the DNA. A total of 17 residues make up the CDR3, ends included. The germline gives CDR1 MNHEY, CDR2 SVGAGI. The CDR3 region is CASSVPGLVGATYEQCY.

This clonotype was counted at least ten times. The gene calls are TRBV20-1 and TRBJ1-2; weak D call: TRBD1 (5 bases). The CDR3 covers 15 residues. Germline CDR1 DFQATT, CDR2 SNEGSKA (reference sequence). Trimming removed 3 bases from V and 8 bases from J, with 22 bases in between. CDR3 sequence: CSARDGASAGGGYTF. The CDR3 DNA follows: TGCAGTGCTAGGGATGGGGCATCCGCCGGTGGAGGCTACACCTTC.

This clonotype came up a few times. This CDR3 is missing its conserved last phenylalanine or tryptophan, likely due to a read error. The chain has TRBV4-2 and TRBJ2-7, with a possible D match to TRBD1 (5 bases). The length of the CDR3 is 14 residues. Germline CDR1 LGHNA, CDR2 YNFKEQ. The V end lost 1 base, the J end lost 4 bases, and 11 bases lay between the germline ends. The DNA for the CDR3 is TGTGCCAGCAGCCAAGGTGACAGAGAATACGAGCAGTACCTC. Translated: CASSQGDREYEQYL.

Concerning this clonotype itself: Its ends do not fully match the called genes, so a read error is possible. This sequence joins TRBV20-1 and TRBJ2-1; D might be TRBD2 (5 bases). This CDR3 comprises 12 residues. Germline values: CDR1 DFQATT, CDR2 SNEGSKA (reference sequence). CDR3 amino acids: CSTRREETEQFF. DNA for the CDR3: TGCAGTACTAGAAGGGAAGAGACTGAACAGTTCTTC.

In regard to this clonotype: Germline is not matched at one junction end, which may reflect a read error. The chain joins TRBV11-2 to TRBJ2-3; maybe TRBD2 (6 bases). The CDR3 totals 16 residues. CDR1 is SGHAT and CDR2 is FQNNGV in the germline V gene. CDR3 DNA sequence: TGTGCCAGCAGCCCGCCGGGACTGGCGGACACAGATAGGCAGTATTTT. Translation: CASSPPGLADTDRQYF.

Concerning this clonotype: In this CDR3 the conserved last residue, phenylalanine or tryptophan, is missing, so a read error is likely. The DNA is omitted, as the CDR3 cannot be located on it reliably, and the CDR3 follows TCRdb's listing. This chain connects TRBV4-1 to TRBJ2-5; TRBD2, the D gene given by the table, was not confirmed from the DNA. The germline V gene encodes CDR1 MGHRA and CDR2 YSYEKL. The CDR3 has 15 residues if both end residues are counted. CDR3 amino acids: CSSSQAERDVETRYL.

Concerning this clonotype itself: One end of the junction does not line up with germline, which may come from a read error. The V and J genes are TRBV6-1 and TRBJ2-3; 11 nucleotides agree with TRBD2. The germline CDR1 and CDR2 sequences are MNHNS and SASEGT. This CDR3 has 16 residues. CDR3 in amino acids: CASRETLAGGRDTQYF. The CDR3, as DNA: TGTGCTAGCAGAGAGACGTTAGCGGGAGGGCGCGATACGCAATATTTT.